These T cell receptor beta chains were read from a single sample in a study of CD8 T cells in ankylosing spondylitis. TCRdb analysed the 5' RACE reads with MiXCR anew, one entry per CDR3 protein. The sample holds around 210,000 distinct CDR3 sequences, around 8% seen once. Sequencing used blood, either unsorted or a sorted T cell fraction (not recorded which). The receptors originated from a female donor with ankylosing spondylitis or in good health (not recorded which). Each CDR3 is given with its conserved first and last residue. D genes are given only for firm matches. Size values are once, few and many counts, or a class for expanded clones, and some rows have none.

clone size	D gene	J gene	V gene	CDR3 DNA	CDR3 protein
many	NA	TRBJ1-2	TRBV5-1	TGCGCCAGCAGCTTAAGGACATTCTATGGCTACACCTTC	CASSLRTFYGYTF
many	NA	TRBJ2-3	TRBV10-3	TGTGCCATCAGTTCGCGGGGTCCGACGGGGACAGATACGCAGTATTTT	CAISSRGPTGTDTQYF
many	NA	TRBJ2-1	TRBV7-2	TGTGCCAGCAGCTTCTCTAGCGCCTCCTCTAAGCAGTTCTTC	CASSFSSASSKQFF
many	NA	TRBJ2-3	TRBV5-5	TGTGCCAGCAGCTTGGAGGTCGCAGGGGTTAGGACAGATACGCAGTATTTT	CASSLEVAGVRTDTQYF
many	NA	TRBJ2-3	TRBV6-2/TRBV6-3	TGTGCCAGCAGTCGGACAGCCCGATCAGATACGCAGTATTTT	CASSRTARSDTQYF
many	NA	TRBJ2-1	TRBV28	TGTGCCAGCAGTTCGACTAGTTACGAGCAGTTCTTC	CASSSTSYEQFF
few	NA	TRBJ2-7	TRBV7-9	TGTGCCAGCAGCTTAGGGGACGGATACTACGAGCAGTACTTC	CASSLGDGYYEQYF
NA	TRBD1	TRBJ2-3	TRBV20-1	TGCAGTGCTAGAGAGATAGGACAGGGCCGGGATACGCAGTATTTT	CSAREIGQGRDTQYF
NA	NA	TRBJ2-3	TRBV5-8	TGTGCCAGCAGCTTGGGTGGGGCTCCTAGCACAGATACGCAGTATTTT	CASSLGGAPSTDTQYF
many	NA	TRBJ2-7	TRBV27	TGTGCCAGCCGCCAAGCACTAGTAAGCGAGCAGTACTTC	CASRQALVSEQYF
many	TRBD1	TRBJ1-1	TRBV25-1	TGTGCCAGCAGTGAGGCGGCAGGGGGATTGGGAAACACTGAAGCTTTCTTT	CASSEAAGGLGNTEAFF
NA	NA	TRBJ1-5	TRBV30	TGTGCCTGGAGTGCTGAGGCGGGCAATCAGCCCCAGCATTTT	CAWSAEAGNQPQHF
few	NA	TRBJ2-4	TRBV6-2/TRBV6-3	TGTGCCAGCAGTTCCTCCGAGTTGGCCAAAAACATTCAGTACTTC	CASSSSELAKNIQYF
many	TRBD1	TRBJ2-3	TRBV7-6	TGTGCCAGCAGCGCACGGACAGGGGGTGCAGATACGCAGTATTTT	CASSARTGGADTQYF
many	TRBD1	TRBJ1-1	TRBV20-1	TGCAGTGCTGCAGGGGGGGGGAACACTGAAGCTTTCTTT	CSAAGGGNTEAFF
many	TRBD2	TRBJ2-7	TRBV7-2	TGTGCCAGCAGCCCTCGCGGGGGGCTAGCGTACGAGCAGTACTTC	CASSPRGGLAYEQYF
many	NA	TRBJ2-3	TRBV7-2	TGTGCCAGCAGCTTAGATCCCTCGTCCACGCAGTATTTT	CASSLDPSSTQYF
many	NA	TRBJ2-1	TRBV6-5	TGTGCCAGCAGTTCTGGAGACTTCTACAATGAGCAGTTCTTC	CASSSGDFYNEQFF
few	TRBD2	TRBJ2-3	TRBV11-2	TGTGCCAGCAGCTTAGGATCTGTAATAGCGGGATGGGATACGCAGTATTTT	CASSLGSVIAGWDTQYF
many	TRBD1	TRBJ1-1	TRBV12-3/TRBV12-4	TGTGCCAGCAGTCCGCCGGGACAGGGTGGAAGTGAAGCTTTCTTT	CASSPPGQGGSEAFF
many	NA	TRBJ2-7	TRBV4-2	TGTGCCAGCAGCCAAGATCTTCCTACACAGGGCCACGAGCAGTACTTC	CASSQDLPTQGHEQYF
many	NA	TRBJ1-1	TRBV4-1	TGCGCCAGCAGCCAATATCCAGTGAACACTGAAGCTTTCTTT	CASSQYPVNTEAFF
many	TRBD1	TRBJ1-2	TRBV29-1	TGCAGCGTATACACGCCGGGACAGGGGGCGCAGGGCTACACCTTC	CSVYTPGQGAQGYTF
many	NA	TRBJ2-7	TRBV5-1	TGCGCCAGCAGCTTCGCACCCGGGCCGGGCAATGCCTACGAGCAGTACTTC	CASSFAPGPGNAYEQYF
many	TRBD1	TRBJ2-3	TRBV12-3/TRBV12-4	TGTGCCAGCAGCCGAACGACAGGGACAGATACGCAGTATTTT	CASSRTTGTDTQYF
many	TRBD1	TRBJ1-1	TRBV18	TGTGCCAGCTCACGAGGACAGGGAGGCAGTTCTGAAGCTTTCTTT	CASSRGQGGSSEAFF
many	TRBD2	TRBJ2-5	TRBV7-8	TGTGCCAGCAGCCTTACCACGGGGACTAGCGGGGGAGAGACCCAGTACTTC	CASSLTTGTSGGETQYF
few	NA	TRBJ1-1	TRBV7-2	TGTGCCAGCGGAGCCACTGTAGCGAACACTGAAGCTTTCTTT	CASGATVANTEAFF
many	TRBD2	TRBJ2-5	TRBV7-2	TGTGCCAGCAGCTCGTCACTAGCGGGAGATGAGACCCAGTACTTC	CASSSSLAGDETQYF
many	NA	TRBJ2-7	TRBV23-1	TGCGCCAGCAGTCAATCGGCCTACGAGCAGTACTTC	CASSQSAYEQYF
many	NA	TRBJ2-7	TRBV28	TGTGCCAGCACTATTTCCGGGACCCGGATAAGCGGCGAGCAGTACTTC	CASTISGTRISGEQYF
many	NA	TRBJ2-2	TRBV20-1	TGCAGTGCTAGGGGGGGACTTACGAACACCGGGGAGCTGTTTTTT	CSARGGLTNTGELFF
few	TRBD1	TRBJ1-2	TRBV30	TGTGCCTGGAAACCGAACAGGGGAAGAGGCTACACCTTC	CAWKPNRGRGYTF
many	TRBD2	TRBJ2-7	TRBV5-1	TGCGCCAGCAGTTCCCTGGGACTAGCGGGAGACGAGCAGTACTTC	CASSSLGLAGDEQYF
NA	NA	TRBJ2-1	TRBV20-1	TGCAGTGCTAGATCTGGGGCGGAGTACAATGAGCAGTTCTTC	CSARSGAEYNEQFF
many	NA	TRBJ1-5	TRBV28	TGTGCCAGCGGCCTCGAGGGGGGATATAGCAATCAGCCCCAGCATTTT	CASGLEGGYSNQPQHF
many	TRBD1	TRBJ2-7	TRBV5-1	TGCGCCAGCAGCTTGACAGGGGCAGACGAGCAGTACTTC	CASSLTGADEQYF
NA	TRBD1	TRBJ1-4	TRBV20-1	TGCTGTGCTAGACCCCTCAACAGGGGGCTTAATGAAAAACTGTTTTTT	CCARPLNRGLNEKLFF
many	NA	TRBJ1-1	TRBV29-1	TGCAGCGTTGAAGAGGGAACCACTGAAGCTTTCTTT	CSVEEGTTEAFF
many	NA	TRBJ2-7	TRBV7-2	TGTGCCAGCAGCTTATCACGGGGCTACGAGCAGTACTTC	CASSLSRGYEQYF
many	NA	TRBJ2-7	TRBV29-1	TGCAGCGTTAGCTTCGGATCCTACGAGCAGTACTTC	CSVSFGSYEQYF
many	NA	TRBJ2-1	TRBV5-1	TGCGCCAGCAGCCTCCCACGGCCGGAAGCACCGAGCTCCTACAATGAGCAGTTCTTC	CASSLPRPEAPSSYNEQFF
NA	TRBD2	TRBJ2-7	TRBV29-1	TGCAGCGTTGAGGCTAGCGGGAGCTCCTACGAGCAGTACTTC	CSVEASGSSYEQYF
many	TRBD2	TRBJ2-2	TRBV6-2/TRBV6-3	TGTGCCAGCAGCGCTAGCGGGAGGGGAAACACCGGGGAGCTGTTTTTT	CASSASGRGNTGELFF
many	NA	TRBJ1-2	TRBV6-1	TGTGCCAGCAGTGGGGACCGGGGCCGCTATGGCTACACCTTC	CASSGDRGRYGYTF
NA	NA	TRBJ1-2	TRBV4-2	TGTGCCAGCAGCCAAGCCAACGGCTACACCTTC	CASSQANGYTF
many	TRBD2	TRBJ2-1	TRBV11-3	TGTGCCAGCAGCCCCGGGGGAGGGGACAATGAGCAGTTCTTC	CASSPGGGDNEQFF
many	NA	TRBJ2-3	TRBV29-1	TGCAGCGAGCACTGGGGGGGGGCGGTAGATACGCAGTATTTT	CSEHWGGAVDTQYF
many	NA	TRBJ2-5	TRBV20-1	TGCAGTGCTAGAGAGGGCGGGAAAGAGACCCAGTACTTC	CSAREGGKETQYF
many	TRBD2	TRBJ2-5	TRBV10-2	TGCGCCACAACTAGCGGGGTTGAGCAAGAGACCCAGTACTTC	CATTSGVEQETQYF
many	NA	TRBJ2-3	TRBV13	TGTGCCAGCAGCTTTGGGATCCACACAGATACGCAGTATTTT	CASSFGIHTDTQYF
many	TRBD2	TRBJ2-1	TRBV5-1	TGCGCCAGCAGCTTGGCACTAGCGGGAGTAAGGGAGCAGTTCTTC	CASSLALAGVREQFF
few	NA	TRBJ1-2	TRBV6-1	TGTGCCAGCATCCCCCCAGGCGGCGGGACTTGGGGTGGCTACACCTTC	CASIPPGGGTWGGYTF